These 14 T cell receptor beta chains were sequenced from one sample in a study of PD-L1 blockade in urothelial cancer. The time point is: pretreatment peripheral blood. The method was immunoSEQ multiplex PCR; TCRdb's version includes in-frame clones alone and lacks a portion of them. Here the sample spans 60,000 to 75,000 clones, 84% being singletons. The sequences come from PBMCs, collected around atezolizumab (anti-PD-L1) treatment. These receptor sequences come from a woman between 70 and 85 years old with urothelial cancer.

V is TRBV19 and J is TRBJ1-6, with D perhaps matching TRBD1 (5 bases). Trimming stripped 0 bases from V and 10 bases from J, with 10 bases between. Germline-derived CDR1 and CDR2 are LNHDA and SQIVND (reference sequence). The CDR3 contains 14 residues. The CDR3 reads CASSIDRVNSPLHF. CDR3 coding DNA: TGTGCCAGTAGTATAGACAGGGTGAACTCACCCCTCCACTTT. Full variable domain (rest looked up from reference TRBV19 and TRBJ1-6): DGGITQSPKYLFRKEGQNVTLSCEQNLNHDAMYWYRQDPGQGLRLIYYSQIVNDFQKGDIAEGYSVSREKKESFPLTVTSAQKNPTAFYLCASSIDRVNSPLHFGNGTRLTVT.

The J gene is TRBJ1-5, the V gene TRBV6-1; possibly TRBD1 for D (5 bases). CDR1 MNHNS and CDR2 SASEGT come from the germline V gene. The CDR3 contains 15 residues. With 1 base removed from V and 4 bases from J, the gap between germline ends came to 11 bases. CDR3 nucleotides: TGTGCCAGCAGTGAAGACAGGCTAGGAAATCAGCCCCAGCATTTT. As protein: CASSEDRLGNQPQHF.

The chain links TRBV7-8 to TRBJ2-7; D gene unclear. V shed 1 base and J shed 3 bases, with 7 bases lying between them. Germline V lookup: CDR1 SGHVS, CDR2 FQNEAQ. This CDR3 region has 13 residues. CDR3 residues: CASSLGYSYEQYF. CDR3 sequence (DNA): TGTGCCAGCAGCTTAGGCTACAGCTACGAGCAGTACTTC.

The chain joins TRBV6-6 to TRBJ2-1, with 7 bases lining up with TRBD1. The germline V gene has CDR1 MNHNY and CDR2 SVGAGI (reference sequence). J gave up 6 bases and V 2 bases, and 4 bases lay outside the gene matches. The CDR3 has 14 amino acids. CDR3 region: CASSYPAGGNEQFF. Here the CDR3 DNA reads TGTGCCAGCAGTTACCCTGCAGGGGGCAATGAGCAGTTCTTC.

V usage is TRBV10-3 and J usage is TRBJ1-2; TRBD1 matches 11 bases. Germline assignment: CDR1 ENHRY and CDR2 SYGVKD. This CDR3 is 15 amino acids long. With 8 bases clipped from V and 1 base from J, the junction kept 6 bases outside the gene matches. This chain's CDR3 is CAIGQGALGNYGYTF. The CDR3 nucleotides are TGTGCCATCGGACAGGGGGCGTTAGGTAACTATGGCTACACCTTC.

There are a few counts of this clone. The chain combines TRBV19 with TRBJ2-7; 10 bases align to TRBD2. This CDR3 has 17 residues. The germline CDR1 and CDR2 sequences are LNHDA and SQIVND (reference sequence). V shed 5 bases and J 3 bases; nucleotides not matched to a gene: 13. CDR3 sequence reads: CASSGSPAGGMIYEQYF. The CDR3 DNA is TGTGCCAGTAGTGGGAGCCCAGCGGGGGGGATGATCTACGAGCAGTACTTC.

In its sample, this clone was seen a few times. The chain employs TRBV6-1 and TRBJ2-2; D gene ambiguous. With 5 bases removed from V and 13 bases from J, the gap between germline ends came to 11 bases. The germline V gene encodes CDR1 MNHNS and CDR2 SASEGT. This CDR3 region has 11 residues. The CDR3 nucleotides are TGTGCCAGCAGTTATCACTCCGGGCTGTTTTTT. This codes for CASSYHSGLFF.

The rearrangement joins TRBV2 to TRBJ2-3, with D tentatively TRBD2 (5 bases). This CDR3 region has 13 residues. Trimming pared 10 bases from V and 2 bases from J, leaving 13 bases between. Germline V gene data show CDR1 as SNHLY and CDR2 as FYNNEI. CDR3 region: CATRTEVTDTQYF. The CDR3 region has the DNA TGTGCCACTCGGACGGAGGTCACAGATACGCAGTATTTT. Looking up the rest from reference TRBV2 and TRBJ2-3 gives the full variable domain: EPEVTQTPSHQVTQMGQEVILRCVPISNHLYFYWYRQILGQKVEFLVSFYNNEISEKSEIFDDQFSVERPDGSNFTLKIRSTKLEDSAMYFCATRTEVTDTQYFGPGTRLTVL.

The gene calls are TRBV27 and TRBJ2-2; TRBD1 matches 10 bases. The CDR3 spans 20 residues. The ends lost 2 bases at V and 5 bases at J; junction bases unmatched: 17. Germline CDR1 reads MNHEY; CDR2 reads SMNVEV (reference sequence). The CDR3 is CASSLRVRTGGFRSTGELFF. CDR3 nucleotide sequence: TGTGCCAGCAGTTTAAGAGTCAGGACAGGGGGGTTCCGGAGTACCGGGGAGCTGTTTTTT.

The chain links TRBV5-1 to TRBJ1-1; D uncertain. The CDR3 has 12 residues. Germline V gives CDR1 SGHRS, CDR2 YFSETQ. Trimming left V 4 bases short and J 8 bases short, with 12 bases between. This chain's CDR3 is CASSQDVGEAFF. The CDR3 DNA reads as TGCGCCAGCAGCCAAGATGTGGGCGAAGCTTTCTTT.

The rearrangement uses TRBV5-6 and TRBJ1-3, with D uncertain. Germline values: CDR1 SGHDT, CDR2 YYEEEE. CDR3 length: 16 amino acids. V lost 0 bases and J 1 base, leaving 11 bases between the germline ends. The CDR3 reads CASSLGGGGSGNTIYF. The CDR3 bases are TGTGCCAGCAGCTTGGGCGGCGGCGGGTCTGGAAACACCATATATTTT.

The genes are TRBV30 and TRBJ1-2; weak D call: TRBD1 (6 bases). Germline-derived CDR1 and CDR2 are GTSNPN and SVGIG (reference sequence). Trimming left V 0 bases short and J 4 bases short, with 9 bases between. The CDR3 spans 13 residues. The CDR3 bases are TGTGCCTGGAGTGTACAGGGCGGCTATGGCTACACCTTC. Its protein is CAWSVQGGYGYTF.

The chain employs TRBV5-1 and TRBJ1-1; D is ambiguous. Germline V gene data show CDR1 as SGHRS and CDR2 as YFSETQ. CDR3 size: 11 residues. The germline V and J ends were trimmed by 0 bases and 6 bases, with 3 bases remaining between them. The CDR3 region is CASSLGAEAFF. The CDR3 DNA follows: TGCGCCAGCAGCTTGGGCGCTGAAGCTTTCTTT. The whole variable domain, remainder taken from reference TRBV5-1 and TRBJ1-1, is KAGVTQTPRYLIKTRGQQVTLSCSPISGHRSVSWYQQTPGQGLQFLFEYFSETQRNKGNFPGRFSGRQFSNSRSEMNVSTLELGDSALYLCASSLGAEAFFGQGTRLTVV.

The genes are TRBV19 and TRBJ2-7; D possibly corresponds to TRBD1 (6 bases). The V end lost 3 bases, the J end lost 6 bases, and 12 bases lay between the germline ends. Germline loops: CDR1 LNHDA, CDR2 SQIVND (reference sequence). The CDR3 is made up of 13 amino acids. The CDR3 bases are TGTGCCAGTAGTATCGGACAGAATCGCGAGCAGTACTTC. Its translation is CASSIGQNREQYF.